Here is one T cell receptor (beta chain) with its context. Its antigen is unidentified. 13 Jbeta primers and 60 Vbeta primers were used for the PCR. TCRdb keeps only in-frame clones here, not all; method: immunoSEQ multiplex PCR. The repertoire holds 89,000 or so clones, roughly 75% seen once, with 4.2% in the top ten. The junction had 6 bases not matched to a gene; V was cut back by 5 bases and J by 5 bases. In germline, CDR1 is SEHNR, CDR2 FQNEAQ (reference sequence). There are 15 residues in the CDR3. This sample is part of a study of cytomegalovirus exposure and HLA in healthy donors. General study results and limits: Rare TCR sequences predominated, though certain public TCRs were found in many donors.

V gene TRBV7-9 combines with J gene TRBJ2-1; 10 bases are shared with TRBD1. This receptor was identified in a man in his sixties in good health and CMV-seronegative. The sample taken for sequencing was PBMCs. CDR3: CASSPRQGANNEQFF. The CDR3 region has the DNA TGTGCCAGCAGCCCTAGACAGGGGGCAAACAATGAGCAGTTCTTC.